This is a list of T cell receptor beta chains from one sample in a study of neoadjuvant nivolumab and ipilimumab in lung cancer. Sequencing used immunoSEQ multiplex PCR; TCRdb keeps in-frame clones, though not all of them. Found here are about 17,000 clones, approximately 79% of them singletons; the top ten hold roughly 8%. The source material was tumor tissue, sampled after neoadjuvant nivolumab, alone or with ipilimumab, at or shortly before surgery. These receptors were taken from an adult with non-small cell lung cancer. Each CDR3 is given with its conserved first and last residue. A D gene is named only where the DNA matches it firmly. Expanded clones are given a class, and other clones once, few, many or no size at all.

CDR3 protein,CDR3 DNA,V gene,clone size,J gene,D gene
CASSVGGRAGELFF,TGTGCCAGCAGCGTTGGGGGGAGGGCCGGGGAGCTGTTTTTT,TRBV9,few,TRBJ2-2,TRBD2
CAWSTGLGGHTEAFF,TGTGCCTGGAGTACTGGACTGGGAGGACACACTGAAGCTTTCTTT,TRBV30,few,TRBJ1-1,.
CASSQEGRGGTDTQYF,TGCGCCAGCAGCCAAGAAGGGCGGGGGGGCACAGATACGCAGTATTTT,TRBV4-3,.,TRBJ2-3,TRBD2
CASSYPDGATYEQYF,TGTGCCAGCAGTTACCCGGATGGGGCCACGTACGAGCAGTACTTC,TRBV6-6,few,TRBJ2-7,.
CAWRGNDGPQHF,TGTGCCTGGAGAGGCAATGATGGGCCCCAGCATTTT,TRBV30,.,TRBJ1-5,.
CASSFGPGQGDSPLHF,TGTGCCAGCAGCTTCGGTCCGGGGCAGGGAGATTCACCCCTCCACTTT,TRBV11-1,.,TRBJ1-6,.
CASSPDSDRSYEQYF,TGTGCCAGCAGTCCGGACAGCGATCGCTCCTACGAGCAGTACTTC,TRBV7-2,.,TRBJ2-7,.
CASSYGLDASRDEQFF,TGTGCCAGCAGTTACGGCCTGGACGCTTCCAGGGATGAGCAGTTCTTC,TRBV6-7,.,TRBJ2-1,.
CASSLNGQGSPLHF,TGTGCCAGCAGCTTAAACGGACAGGGGTCACCCCTCCACTTT,TRBV7-3,.,TRBJ1-6,TRBD1
CASSLAGRLTYNEQFF,TGTGCCAGCAGCTTGGCAGGGCGGTTAACCTACAATGAGCAGTTCTTC,TRBV5-6,.,TRBJ2-1,.
CASSLGGSETQYF,TGTGCCAGCAGCTTAGGGGGATCGGAGACCCAGTACTTC,TRBV11-2,.,TRBJ2-5,.
CASSRDRGDTQYF,TGTGCCAGCAGCAGGGACAGGGGAGATACGCAGTATTTT,TRBV5-6,once,TRBJ2-3,TRBD1
CASSATGGEPEAFF,TGTGCCAGCTCAGCCACGGGTGGGGAACCTGAAGCTTTCTTT,TRBV18,.,TRBJ1-1,.
CASSLVLAGGHLDTQYF,TGTGCCAGCAGCTTAGTCCTAGCGGGGGGGCACTTAGATACGCAGTATTTT,TRBV7-8,.,TRBJ2-3,TRBD2
CASSPGQGTDTQYF,TGTGCCAGCAGCCCCGGACAGGGGACAGATACGCAGTATTTT,TRBV7-2,.,TRBJ2-3,TRBD1
CAISEGADYGYTF,TGTGCCATCAGTGAGGGCGCAGACTATGGCTACACCTTC,TRBV10-3,.,TRBJ1-2,.
CAWKVPGQSYYGYTF,TGTGCCTGGAAGGTCCCGGGACAGAGCTACTATGGCTACACCTTC,TRBV30,.,TRBJ1-2,TRBD1
CASSIGQFSYEQYF,TGTGCCAGTAGTATCGGGCAGTTCTCCTACGAGCAGTACTTC,TRBV19,.,TRBJ2-7,.
CASIHRKTTDTQYF,TGTGCCAGCATCCACAGAAAAACCACAGATACGCAGTATTTT,TRBV5-5,.,TRBJ2-3,.
CASSPSQGSFDGYTF,TGTGCCAGCTCACCATCTCAGGGTTCGTTTGATGGCTACACCTTC,TRBV18,.,TRBJ1-2,.
CAISEKGDYEQYF,TGTGCCATCAGTGAGAAGGGGGATTACGAGCAGTACTTC,TRBV10-3,few,TRBJ2-7,.
CASSLRASSYEQYF,TGTGCCAGCAGCTTAAGGGCGAGTTCCTACGAGCAGTACTTC,TRBV7-8,.,TRBJ2-7,.
CASSDTGIPGEKLFF,TGTGCCAGCAGCGACACCGGGATACCAGGAGAAAAACTGTTTTTT,TRBV2,few,TRBJ1-4,.
CASSLAGGNEQFF,TGTGCCAGCAGCTTGGCTGGAGGGAATGAGCAGTTCTTC,TRBV5-6,.,TRBJ2-1,.
CASSLVVGDGTQYF,TGCGCCAGCAGCTTGGTTGTCGGGGACGGGACCCAGTACTTC,TRBV5-1,once,TRBJ2-5,.
CASSLNLGQGTLGAQYF,TGCGCCAGCAGCTTGAACCTTGGACAGGGGACCCTGGGGGCGCAGTATTTT,TRBV5-1,.,TRBJ2-3,TRBD1
CASSQPPRVDGYTF,TGTGCCAGCAGCCAACCACCCCGGGTAGACGGCTACACCTTC,TRBV4-2,.,TRBJ1-2,.
CASSLVLANYGYTF,TGTGCCAGCAGCTTGGTCTTAGCTAACTATGGCTACACCTTC,TRBV5-8,.,TRBJ1-2,.
CASSFIPSSDTDTQYF,TGTGCCAGCAGCTTTATTCCGTCTAGCGATACAGATACGCAGTATTTT,TRBV7-9,.,TRBJ2-3,.
CASTADRGRDQPQHF,TGTGCCAGCACCGCCGACAGGGGGCGAGATCAGCCCCAGCATTTT,TRBV2,.,TRBJ1-5,TRBD1
CASSTPGQGYGYTF,TGTGCCAGTAGTACCCCCGGGCAGGGGTATGGCTACACCTTC,TRBV19,.,TRBJ1-2,.
CASNRDRAYNEQFF,TGTGCCAGCAATCGGGACAGGGCCTACAATGAGCAGTTCTTC,TRBV7-2,.,TRBJ2-1,TRBD1
CASRDLTGDEQYF,TGTGCCAGCAGGGACCTAACAGGGGACGAGCAGTACTTC,TRBV7-9,.,TRBJ2-7,TRBD1
CAWSVLASSFSGNTIYF,TGTGCCTGGAGTGTACTGGCCTCCTCTTTCTCTGGAAACACCATATATTTT,TRBV30,few,TRBJ1-3,.
CASSPLGVPEAFF,TGTGCCAGCTCACCATTGGGAGTTCCCGAAGCTTTCTTT,TRBV18,.,TRBJ1-1,.
CASSGGSTDTQYF,TGCGCCAGCAGTGGGGGGAGCACAGATACGCAGTATTTT,TRBV5-1,.,TRBJ2-3,.
CASSETSVSYEQYF,TGCGCCAGCAGCGAAACTAGCGTTTCCTACGAGCAGTACTTC,TRBV5-1,.,TRBJ2-7,TRBD2
CASSGQWNTEAFF,TGTGCCAGCAGTGGACAGTGGAACACTGAAGCTTTCTTT,TRBV2,.,TRBJ1-1,.
CASSSRGRGTGANVLTF,TGTGCCAGTAGTTCCCGGGGTCGGGGCACTGGGGCCAACGTCCTGACTTTC,TRBV19,.,TRBJ2-6,.
CASSQEQGTYYGYTF,TGCGCCAGCAGCCAAGAACAGGGGACTTACTATGGCTACACCTTC,TRBV4-1,.,TRBJ1-2,TRBD1